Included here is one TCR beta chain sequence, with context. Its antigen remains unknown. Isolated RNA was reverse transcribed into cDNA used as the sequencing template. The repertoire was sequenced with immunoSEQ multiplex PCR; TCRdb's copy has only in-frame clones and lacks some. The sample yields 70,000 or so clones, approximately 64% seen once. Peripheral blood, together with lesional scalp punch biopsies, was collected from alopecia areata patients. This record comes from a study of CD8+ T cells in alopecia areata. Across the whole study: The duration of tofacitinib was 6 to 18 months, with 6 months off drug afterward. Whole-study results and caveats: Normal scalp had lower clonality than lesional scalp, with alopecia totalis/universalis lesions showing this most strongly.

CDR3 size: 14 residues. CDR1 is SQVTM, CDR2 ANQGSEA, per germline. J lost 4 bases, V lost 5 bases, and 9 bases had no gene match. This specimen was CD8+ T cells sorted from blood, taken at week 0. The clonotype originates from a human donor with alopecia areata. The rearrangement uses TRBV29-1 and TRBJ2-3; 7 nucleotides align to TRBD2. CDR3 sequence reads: CSVRLAGPPDTQYF. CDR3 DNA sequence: TGCAGCGTTCGATTAGCGGGCCCCCCAGATACGCAGTATTTT.